The next 14 T cell receptor beta chains were all read from a single sample in a study of Ad26.COV2.S vaccination and SARS-CoV-2 variants. Sequencing used immunoSEQ multiplex PCR; TCRdb keeps in-frame clones, though not all of them. This sample carries about 350,000 clones, around 87% of them seen once, and the ten largest clones take 3.4%. Treatment specified: roughly 20 received Ad26.COV2.S at low or high dose, single or two shots; about 5 received placebo; per-sample allocation not given. Day 63 after the first vaccine or placebo injection was the time point for sampling. This material consisted of peripheral blood, taken in a trial of Ad26.COV2.S vaccine versus placebo. The receptor source for this set is a person between 18 and 59 years old who received the Ad26.COV2.S COVID-19 vaccine or a placebo.

This clone was recorded once. The V call is TRBV30, the J call TRBJ1-4, with D possibly TRBD1 on 6 matching bases. The germline V gene has CDR1 GTSNPN and CDR2 SVGIG (reference sequence). V lost 0 bases, J lost 8 bases, and 13 bases lay in between. The CDR3 contains 14 residues. CDR3 sequence: CAWSVPGVDEKLFF. DNA for the CDR3: TGTGCCTGGAGTGTTCCAGGGGTTGACGAAAAACTGTTTTTT.

The sample holds a few counts of this clone. The chain joins TRBV6-5 to TRBJ1-2; maybe TRBD1 (5 bases). V lost 7 bases to trimming and J lost 4 bases, with 19 bases between them. CDR3 size: 15 residues. Germline values: CDR1 MNHEY, CDR2 SVGAGI. The DNA of the CDR3 is TGTGCCAGCAAAAGGACATCTCCCGGTGGCTATGGCTACACCTTC. Translating it yields CASKRTSPGGYGYTF.

The chain is built from TRBV6-1 and TRBJ1-2, with D possibly being TRBD1 (5 bases). V was trimmed by 2 bases and J by 8 bases, leaving 15 bases between them. Per the germline V gene, CDR1 is MNHNS and CDR2 is SASEGT. The length of the CDR3 is 14 residues. The CDR3 spells CASSEQGSWYGYTF. In nucleotides, the CDR3 is TGTGCCAGCAGTGAACAGGGATCGTGGTACGGCTACACCTTC.

The rearrangement joins TRBV7-8 to TRBJ1-3, with TRBD1 as a possible D gene (5 bases). The length of the CDR3 is 17 residues. The V end was cut by 1 base, the J end by 0 bases, with 13 bases between. CDR1 and CDR2 (germline): SGHVS, FQNEAQ. CDR3: CASSLGRGSTSGNTIYF. The CDR3 region has the DNA TGTGCCAGCAGCTTAGGTCGGGGGTCCACCTCTGGAAACACCATATATTTT.

The chain couples TRBV4-1 to TRBJ1-1; D gene uncertain. Germline values: CDR1 MGHRA, CDR2 YSYEKL. The CDR3 totals 17 residues. V was cut by 4 bases and J by 2 bases, with 20 bases left in between. The CDR3 is CASSPRVIGGGNTEAFF. CDR3 in DNA: TGCGCCAGCAGCCCCCGGGTGATCGGCGGAGGAAACACTGAAGCTTTCTTT.

The gene calls are TRBV19 and TRBJ1-3, with 10 bases fitting TRBD1. This CDR3 has 17 residues. Germline CDR1 and CDR2: LNHDA and SQIVND (reference sequence). Trimming removed 4 bases from V and 4 bases from J; junction bases left unmatched: 10. CDR3 residues: CASSRDRGHTTGNTIYF. CDR3 sequence (DNA): TGTGCCAGTAGTAGGGACAGGGGACATACTACGGGAAACACCATATATTTT.

As DNA, the CDR3 is TGTGCCAGCCGCCACCCTACAGGGGGCCCCCTCCCTGAAGCTTTCTTT. As protein: CASRHPTGGPLPEAFF. V is TRBV28 and J is TRBJ1-1; 9 positions agree with TRBD1. The V gene's germline CDR1 is MDHEN and CDR2 SYDVKM. V was clipped by 8 bases and J by 6 bases; unmatched bases: 16. This CDR3 spans 16 amino acids.

This chain links TRBV3-1 (or the pseudogene TRBV3-2) with TRBJ1-5, with D possibly TRBD1 on 5 matching bases. The CDR3 is 14 amino acids. V was pared by 1 base and J by 6 bases, with 10 bases between. Germline V gene data show CDR1 as LGHDT and CDR2 as YNNKEL (reference sequence). In DNA, the CDR3 is TGTGCCAGCAGCCAAGGGACAATCGCTCAGCCCCAGCATTTT. Protein: CASSQGTIAQPQHF.

This clone is a singleton in its sample. This sequence joins TRBV6-6 and TRBJ2-7; unclear D gene. CDR1 is MNHNY and CDR2 is SVGAGI in the germline V gene (reference sequence). The CDR3 totals 12 residues. V was shortened by 2 bases and J by 3 bases, with 5 bases between the two germline ends. The CDR3 DNA is TGTGCCAGCAGTTACCTGGACTACGAGCAGTACTTC. Residues: CASSYLDYEQYF.

The chain joins TRBV29-1 to TRBJ2-3; 7 bases match TRBD1. Germline-derived CDR1 and CDR2 are SQVTM and ANQGSEA. The CDR3 consists of 15 residues. With 0 bases clipped from V and 6 bases from J, the junction kept 9 bases outside the gene matches. The CDR3 loop is CSVEDRGGELDTQYF. The CDR3 bases are TGCAGCGTTGAAGATCGAGGGGGCGAGTTGGATACGCAGTATTTT.

The chain links TRBV5-4 to TRBJ1-1; D is unclear. The CDR3 consists of 12 residues. V dropped 4 bases and J dropped 1 base, with 5 bases sitting between them. Looked up from germline, CDR1 is SGHNT and CDR2 is YYREEE (reference sequence). The DNA of the CDR3 is TGTGCCAGCAGCCATTCGAACACTGAAGCTTTCTTT. It yields the protein CASSHSNTEAFF.

The CDR3 spells CASSPGTERNNEQFF. CDR3 DNA: TGTGCCAGCAGCCCCGGGACAGAAAGGAACAATGAGCAGTTCTTC. The chain is built from TRBV3-1 (or the pseudogene TRBV3-2) and TRBJ2-1; 7 positions agree with TRBD1. This CDR3 has 15 amino acids. The V segment lost 4 bases and the J segment 5 bases; nucleotides outside the gene matches: 8. CDR1 and CDR2 (germline): LGHDT, YNNKEL (reference sequence).

The chain carries TRBV6-1 and TRBJ1-5; D is undetermined. Trimming stripped 0 bases from V and 8 bases from J, with 5 bases between. The CDR3 has 12 residues. Germline V gene lookup returns CDR1 MNHNS and CDR2 SASEGT. The CDR3 coding sequence is TGTGCCAGCAGTGAAGCGTGGGAGCCCCAGCATTTT. This encodes CASSEAWEPQHF.

The V gene is TRBV19, the J gene TRBJ1-1; maybe TRBD1 (5 bases). This CDR3 has 13 amino acids. Germline V CDR1 and CDR2: LNHDA, SQIVND (reference sequence). Trimming took 5 bases from V and 11 from J, leaving 18 bases between them. The CDR3 region is CASSPLGTSTAFF. CDR3 nucleotide sequence: TGTGCCAGTAGTCCACTAGGGACTTCCACGGCTTTCTTT. The complete variable domain, with remaining parts taken from reference TRBV19 and TRBJ1-1, reads DGGITQSPKYLFRKEGQNVTLSCEQNLNHDAMYWYRQDPGQGLRLIYYSQIVNDFQKGDIAEGYSVSREKKESFPLTVTSAQKNPTAFYLCASSPLGTSTAFFGQGTRLTVV.